The source of this T cell receptor (beta chain) is a study of blood T cell repertoires in COVID-19. Study as a whole: The study drew acute and convalescent COVID-19 samples from the United States, Italy and Spain. PBMCs, B-cell-depleted T cells, or T cells were the source of the cDNA or gDNA that made up the material.

Per the study methods: How many nucleated cells were present was estimated from reference gene primer amplification. Data came from immunoSEQ multiplex PCR; TCRdb stores just in-frame clones and leaves some out. The DNA gave D and trimming, while V, J and clone size come from that table. The sample has a few hundred thousand clones; approximately 86% are singletons. This CDR3 is 13 amino acids long. Per germline, CDR1 LNHDA and CDR2 SQIVND (reference sequence). The V and J ends lost 5 bases and 0 bases respectively, with 8 bases between them. The specimen sequenced was peripheral blood. The source is a woman aged 18-29 years with acute or convalescent COVID-19. The chain joins TRBV19 to TRBJ2-7, with D hard to call. CDR3 amino acids: CASSFGSSYEQYF. In DNA form, the CDR3 reads TGTGCCAGTAGTTTCGGTAGCTCCTACGAGCAGTACTTC.